Below, one T cell receptor (beta chain) is given with its context. Sequencing of TCR beta covered CD8+ and CD4+ T cells obtained from blood. Reverse transcription of roughly 0.5 to 1 ug RNA used random hexamers. Each CDR3 protein is one row after TCRdb ran MiXCR on the immunoSEQ multiplex PCR reads. The sample comprises 190,000 or so distinct CDR3 sequences, 95% of which are singletons, and around 0.082% rests with the top ten. These data come from a study of CD8 T cells in Susac syndrome. CDR1 SEHNR and CDR2 FQNEAQ come from the germline V gene (reference sequence). Trimming stripped 5 bases from V and 6 bases from J, with 20 bases between. This CDR3 is 15 amino acids long.

This TCR was sampled from a human donor with multiple sclerosis. Sequenced sample: CD4+ T cells from PBMCs. This chain connects TRBV7-9 to TRBJ2-7; D gene uncertain. CDR3 sequence: CASSPYPGPTSEQYV. CDR3 in DNA: TGTGCCAGCAGCCCATATCCAGGACCTACTTCCGAGCAGTACGTC.